Listed below are T cell receptor beta chains from one sample, sequenced in a study of T cells in Graves' hyperthyroidism and ophthalmopathy. TCRdb reprocessed the multiplex PCR reads with MiXCR, giving one entry per CDR3 protein. The sample records 400,000 or so distinct CDR3 sequences, around 15% being singletons. The sample consisted of blood. These receptors originate from a man aged 50 to 59 with Graves' ophthalmopathy. CDR3s include the opening cysteine and the closing phenylalanine or tryptophan. D genes are given only for firm matches. The size field is filled for only some rows; it gives once, few, many or a size class.

CDR3 DNA: TGCGCCAGCAGCCAAGGCTTAGCGGGTCGATCCGTGGAGCTGTTTTTT; CDR3 protein: CASSQGLAGRSVELFF; V gene: TRBV4-1; D gene: TRBD2; clone size: -; J gene: TRBJ2-2
CDR3 DNA: TGTGCCAGCAGTGATAACACAGATACGCAGTATTTT; CDR3 protein: CASSDNTDTQYF; V gene: TRBV2; D gene: -; clone size: many; J gene: TRBJ2-3
CDR3 DNA: TGTGCCATCGGCGCCGACAGGGGATTCTACAATGAGCAGTTCTTC; CDR3 protein: CAIGADRGFYNEQFF; V gene: TRBV10-3; D gene: TRBD1; clone size: -; J gene: TRBJ2-1
CDR3 DNA: TGTGCCAGCAGCGACGAGACAGGTAGCATAGCCAAAAACATTCAGTACTTC; CDR3 protein: CASSDETGSIAKNIQYF; V gene: TRBV11-3; D gene: -; clone size: many; J gene: TRBJ2-4
CDR3 DNA: TGTGCCAGCAGGAGGGCTAACTATGGCTACACCTTC; CDR3 protein: CASRRANYGYTF; V gene: TRBV12-3/TRBV12-4; D gene: -; clone size: many; J gene: TRBJ1-2
CDR3 DNA: TGTGCCAGCAGCCTAACCTTACTTAACTATGGCTACACCTTC; CDR3 protein: CASSLTLLNYGYTF; V gene: TRBV11-2; D gene: -; clone size: many; J gene: TRBJ1-2
CDR3 DNA: TGTGCCAGCTCACTTTCGGACCGGAGCCGAGCCAAAAACATTCAGTACTTC; CDR3 protein: CASSLSDRSRAKNIQYF; V gene: TRBV18; D gene: -; clone size: -; J gene: TRBJ2-4
CDR3 DNA: TGTGCCAGTAGTATAGGGGGGGACTCCGTCTTATTGAGGCAGTTCTTC; CDR3 protein: CASSIGGDSVLLRQFF; V gene: TRBV19; D gene: -; clone size: -; J gene: TRBJ2-1
CDR3 DNA: TGTGCCAGCAGCCCTTTCACAACTCTGAGCGGACTGGGAGAGACCCAGTACTTC; CDR3 protein: CASSPFTTLSGLGETQYF; V gene: TRBV7-8; D gene: -; clone size: many; J gene: TRBJ2-5
CDR3 DNA: TGTGCCAGCAGCGCCGGGGGCCTGGAGACCCAGTACTTC; CDR3 protein: CASSAGGLETQYF; V gene: TRBV7-8; D gene: -; clone size: -; J gene: TRBJ2-5
CDR3 DNA: TGTGCCAGTAGTATAGAGACAGGGTCGTTCACTGAAGCTTTCTTT; CDR3 protein: CASSIETGSFTEAFF; V gene: TRBV19; D gene: TRBD1; clone size: few; J gene: TRBJ1-1
CDR3 DNA: TGTGCCAGCAGCTTAGCGACAGGGGCCCACGAGCAGTACTTC; CDR3 protein: CASSLATGAHEQYF; V gene: TRBV7-9; D gene: TRBD1; clone size: -; J gene: TRBJ2-7
CDR3 DNA: TGCAGCGTTCCCGGGGACAGTTCGAATTCACCCCTCCACTTT; CDR3 protein: CSVPGDSSNSPLHF; V gene: TRBV29-1; D gene: TRBD1; clone size: -; J gene: TRBJ1-6
CDR3 DNA: TGTGCCATCAGTGAGTCGACAGGGGTGGGAGATACGCAGTATTTT; CDR3 protein: CAISESTGVGDTQYF; V gene: TRBV10-3; D gene: TRBD1; clone size: many; J gene: TRBJ2-3
CDR3 DNA: TGTGCCAGCAGTCCCAGGACAGGGACCGCCGGGGAGCTGTTTTTT; CDR3 protein: CASSPRTGTAGELFF; V gene: TRBV25-1; D gene: TRBD1; clone size: once; J gene: TRBJ2-2
CDR3 DNA: TGCAGTGCTAGCGGTTTCGCGGGGGGCACTGGGGCCAACGTCCTGACTTTC; CDR3 protein: CSASGFAGGTGANVLTF; V gene: TRBV20-1; D gene: TRBD2; clone size: many; J gene: TRBJ2-6
CDR3 DNA: TGTGCCTGGGATCGACAGGGGAGTAATGAAAAACTGTTTTTT; CDR3 protein: CAWDRQGSNEKLFF; V gene: TRBV30; D gene: TRBD1; clone size: many; J gene: TRBJ1-4
CDR3 DNA: TGCAGTGCTGACAGGGTCCCTAAGGGCGAGCAGTACTTC; CDR3 protein: CSADRVPKGEQYF; V gene: TRBV20-1; D gene: TRBD1; clone size: many; J gene: TRBJ2-7
CDR3 DNA: TGCAGTGCTTTACACCTAGCGGGAGATCTCCGCAATGAGCAGTTCTTC; CDR3 protein: CSALHLAGDLRNEQFF; V gene: TRBV20-1; D gene: TRBD2; clone size: -; J gene: TRBJ2-1
CDR3 DNA: TGCGCCAGCAGCCAGGGGGTTAAGGGGGCGCGTTACGAGCAGTACTTC; CDR3 protein: CASSQGVKGARYEQYF; V gene: TRBV4-1; D gene: TRBD1; clone size: few; J gene: TRBJ2-7
CDR3 DNA: TGTGCCAGCAGCCAAGACCTGGCGGGCATTCAGTACTTC; CDR3 protein: CASSQDLAGIQYF; V gene: TRBV14; D gene: -; clone size: -; J gene: TRBJ2-4
CDR3 DNA: TGTGCCAGCACCGGACAGGGGGACACCGGGGAGCTGTTTTTT; CDR3 protein: CASTGQGDTGELFF; V gene: TRBV12-3/TRBV12-4; D gene: TRBD1; clone size: -; J gene: TRBJ2-2
CDR3 DNA: TGTGCCAGCAGTGAAGCGAACTCCGGCACAGATACGCAGTATTTT; CDR3 protein: CASSEANSGTDTQYF; V gene: TRBV2; D gene: -; clone size: few; J gene: TRBJ2-3
CDR3 DNA: TGCGCCAGCAGCCCCGGGATGGGCAGGGTGCGGGTCGGCTCCTACAATGAGCAGTTCTTC; CDR3 protein: CASSPGMGRVRVGSYNEQFF; V gene: TRBV4-1; D gene: -; clone size: few; J gene: TRBJ2-1
CDR3 DNA: TGTGCCAGCAGCTTAGATCAAGAGCAGTTCTTC; CDR3 protein: CASSLDQEQFF; V gene: TRBV11-2; D gene: -; clone size: -; J gene: TRBJ2-1
CDR3 DNA: TGTGCCAGCAGCCAAGCCGCCGGATACGAGCAGTACTTC; CDR3 protein: CASSQAAGYEQYF; V gene: TRBV3-1; D gene: -; clone size: many; J gene: TRBJ2-7
CDR3 DNA: TGTGCCAGCAGTCCATACCCGGGACCATCAGGGTACAATGAGCAGTTCTTC; CDR3 protein: CASSPYPGPSGYNEQFF; V gene: TRBV27; D gene: -; clone size: many; J gene: TRBJ2-1
CDR3 DNA: TGTGCCAGCAGCTTAGAACAGAGTAATGAAAAACTGTTTTTT; CDR3 protein: CASSLEQSNEKLFF; V gene: TRBV7-8; D gene: -; clone size: many; J gene: TRBJ1-4
CDR3 DNA: TGCGCCAGCAGCCAAGACGAGGGTACCTATGGCTACACCTTC; CDR3 protein: CASSQDEGTYGYTF; V gene: TRBV4-1; D gene: -; clone size: -; J gene: TRBJ1-2
CDR3 DNA: TGTGCCAGCAGCCAGGGCGGAATGGAGACCCAGTACTTC; CDR3 protein: CASSQGGMETQYF; V gene: TRBV3-1; D gene: -; clone size: many; J gene: TRBJ2-5
CDR3 DNA: TGTGCCAGCAGCATTGAAAGAGTCAGAAGAAATGAGCAGTTCTTC; CDR3 protein: CASSIERVRRNEQFF; V gene: TRBV7-9; D gene: -; clone size: many; J gene: TRBJ2-1
CDR3 DNA: TGCAGCGCTCGCAACCCCATGGTATGGGATACGCAGTATTTT; CDR3 protein: CSARNPMVWDTQYF; V gene: TRBV29-1; D gene: -; clone size: few; J gene: TRBJ2-3
CDR3 DNA: TGTGCCAGCAGCTTAGTTCATAGCACAGATACGCAGTATTTT; CDR3 protein: CASSLVHSTDTQYF; V gene: TRBV11-2; D gene: -; clone size: many; J gene: TRBJ2-3
CDR3 DNA: TGTGCCAGCAGCTTAGAACCTCGGCTAGCGGATACGAACACCGGGGAGCTGTTTTTT; CDR3 protein: CASSLEPRLADTNTGELFF; V gene: TRBV11-2; D gene: TRBD2; clone size: many; J gene: TRBJ2-2
CDR3 DNA: TGCAGTGCTAACTCAGGGGCTTCCGCGGCGGGGGAGACGCAGTATTTT; CDR3 protein: CSANSGASAAGETQYF; V gene: TRBV20-1; D gene: -; clone size: many; J gene: TRBJ2-3
CDR3 DNA: TGCGCCAGCAGCTTAGGACAGGGCGGGGACACTGAAGCTTTCTTT; CDR3 protein: CASSLGQGGDTEAFF; V gene: TRBV5-1; D gene: TRBD1; clone size: many; J gene: TRBJ1-1
CDR3 DNA: TGCAGCGTTGAGCGCCAGAACACCGGGGAGCTGTTTTTT; CDR3 protein: CSVERQNTGELFF; V gene: TRBV29-1; D gene: -; clone size: -; J gene: TRBJ2-2
CDR3 DNA: TGTGCCTGGAAGCGGCACTCCTACGAGCAGTACTTC; CDR3 protein: CAWKRHSYEQYF; V gene: TRBV30; D gene: -; clone size: many; J gene: TRBJ2-7
CDR3 DNA: TGCAGTGCTAGAGATCAACGGGAGCCCCAGCATTTT; CDR3 protein: CSARDQREPQHF; V gene: TRBV20-1; D gene: -; clone size: many; J gene: TRBJ1-5
CDR3 DNA: TGTGCCAGCAGCCATGGACTAGCGGTTTCGAGCACAGATACGCAGTATTTT; CDR3 protein: CASSHGLAVSSTDTQYF; V gene: TRBV5-8; D gene: TRBD2; clone size: many; J gene: TRBJ2-3
CDR3 DNA: TGTGCCACCAGTGATACTAACAGGGGTTCCAAAGAGACCCAGTACTTC; CDR3 protein: CATSDTNRGSKETQYF; V gene: TRBV24-1; D gene: TRBD1; clone size: few; J gene: TRBJ2-5
CDR3 DNA: TGCGCCAGCAGCTTGGTGGGACTAGCTTCATCTTCAGATACGCAGTATTTT; CDR3 protein: CASSLVGLASSSDTQYF; V gene: TRBV5-1; D gene: TRBD2; clone size: many; J gene: TRBJ2-3
CDR3 DNA: TGCAGCGTGAAGGGACTAGCGGGAGGCACTTACGAGCAGTACTTC; CDR3 protein: CSVKGLAGGTYEQYF; V gene: TRBV29-1; D gene: TRBD2; clone size: few; J gene: TRBJ2-7